The 23 T cell receptor beta chains given below trace back to one sample, sequenced in a study of technical replicates of blood from a few donors. Libraries were prepared by immunoSEQ multiplex PCR; TCRdb keeps only in-frame clonotypes and omits some of them. Among around 83,000 clones listed, approximately 94% were seen once. Sequencing was carried out using T cells isolated from PBMCs. These receptors were obtained from a human donor in good health.

The rearrangement uses TRBV4-2 and TRBJ2-7; 8 nucleotides line up with TRBD1. Germline V gene lookup returns CDR1 LGHNA and CDR2 YNFKEQ. The CDR3 runs 15 residues. J was trimmed by 6 bases and V by 4 bases; bases with no gene match: 11. DNA for the CDR3: TGTGCCAGCAGCCCCTATCAGGACAGGGCCGTCGAGCAGTACTTC. Its protein is CASSPYQDRAVEQYF.

The table lists this clone with a count of one. The chain has TRBV11-2 and TRBJ1-2; D not resolved. This CDR3 has 16 amino acids. CDR1 and CDR2 from the germline V gene are SGHAT and FQNNGV. Trimming took off 4 bases at V and 8 bases at J, with 23 bases between the two ends. The CDR3: CASSYTRALMGDGYTF. For the CDR3, the DNA is TGTGCCAGCAGCTATACTCGGGCCCTTATGGGAGACGGCTACACCTTC.

The rearrangement joins TRBV11-2 to TRBJ1-1; D possibly corresponds to TRBD1 (5 bases). This CDR3 is built from 13 residues. Between the trimmed V and J ends, which lost 3 bases and 6 bases, there was a span of 11 bases. CDR1 SGHAT and CDR2 FQNNGV come from the germline V gene. The CDR3 region has the DNA TGTGCCAGCAGCTTCGCCGGGGGACCTGAAGCTTTCTTT. This encodes CASSFAGGPEAFF.

V is TRBV19 and J is TRBJ2-2; 7 bases map to TRBD2. The germline V gene encodes CDR1 LNHDA and CDR2 SQIVND (reference sequence). Losses at the gene ends were 3 bases for V and 5 bases for J; bases not matched to a gene: 21. CDR3 length: 20 residues. For the CDR3, the DNA is TGTGCCAGTAGTATGCGGGGGAATAGCGGATCCTCGGTACGGACCGGGGAGCTGTTTTTT. It specifies CASSMRGNSGSSVRTGELFF. The complete variable domain, with remaining parts taken from reference TRBV19 and TRBJ2-2, reads DGGITQSPKYLFRKEGQNVTLSCEQNLNHDAMYWYRQDPGQGLRLIYYSQIVNDFQKGDIAEGYSVSREKKESFPLTVTSAQKNPTAFYLCASSMRGNSGSSVRTGELFFGEGSRLTVL.

The chain joins TRBV19 to TRBJ2-3, with D perhaps TRBD2 (6 bases). Trimming removed 7 bases at V and 3 bases at J, with 14 bases between. The CDR3 has 14 residues. CDR1 and CDR2 from the germline V gene are LNHDA and SQIVND (reference sequence). CDR3 DNA: TGTGCCAGTAATGGCGGGATTAATACAGATACGCAGTATTTT. Its translation is CASNGGINTDTQYF. The full variable domain, rest sourced from reference TRBV19 and TRBJ2-3, is DGGITQSPKYLFRKEGQNVTLSCEQNLNHDAMYWYRQDPGQGLRLIYYSQIVNDFQKGDIAEGYSVSREKKESFPLTVTSAQKNPTAFYLCASNGGINTDTQYFGPGTRLTVL.

This chain joins TRBV5-1 and TRBJ1-1; D might be TRBD1 (5 bases). CDR1 SGHRS and CDR2 YFSETQ come from the germline V gene. CDR3 size: 16 residues. V dropped 4 bases and J dropped 4 bases, with 20 bases sitting between them. CDR3 nucleotide sequence: TGCGCCAGCAGCCCGCATCGGCGGGGGGAGAGCACTGAAGCTTTCTTT. Protein sequence: CASSPHRRGESTEAFF.

The chain recombines TRBV25-1 with TRBJ2-2; D perhaps matches TRBD1 (6 bases). The CDR3 spans 14 residues. Germline CDR1 and CDR2: MGHDK and SYGVNS. Trimming shortened V by 6 bases and J by 6 bases, and 14 bases separated the two germline ends. The CDR3 region is CASSHLRGAGELFF. The DNA of the CDR3 is TGTGCCAGCAGCCACCTCAGGGGAGCCGGGGAGCTGTTTTTT. The entire variable domain, with the rest obtained from reference TRBV25-1 and TRBJ2-2, is as follows: EADIYQTPRYLVIGTGKKITLECSQTMGHDKMYWYQQDPGMELHLIHYSYGVNSTEKGDLSSESTVSRIRTEHFPLTLESARPSHTSQYLCASSHLRGAGELFFGEGSRLTVL.

This chain joins TRBV4-1 and TRBJ2-7, with TRBD1 matching over 7 bases. From germline, CDR1 is MGHRA and CDR2 YSYEKL. The CDR3 runs 14 residues. The V and J ends lost 2 bases and 3 bases, in that order; junction bases with no gene match: 4. The CDR3 loop reads CASSQRTGSYEQYF. The CDR3 nucleotides are TGCGCCAGCAGCCAAAGGACAGGTAGCTACGAGCAGTACTTC.

This chain uses TRBV15 with TRBJ1-2, with 7 bases identical to TRBD1. CDR3 length equals 17 residues. With 5 bases clipped from V and 0 bases from J, the junction kept 12 bases outside the gene matches. The germline V gene encodes CDR1 LNHNV and CDR2 YYDKDF (reference sequence). The CDR3 sequence: CATSLKGGTTSNYGYTF. In DNA, the CDR3 is TGTGCCACCAGCCTCAAAGGGGGCACGACTTCTAACTATGGCTACACCTTC.

A single count supports this clone. V is TRBV11-2 and J is TRBJ2-1; D may be TRBD2 (7 bases). V was shortened by 5 bases and J by 4 bases, with 15 bases between the two germline ends. From germline, CDR1 is SGHAT and CDR2 FQNNGV. The CDR3 covers 15 residues. The CDR3 DNA reads as TGTGCCAGCAGCGGCGAGGGGGGGGATTACAATGAGCAGTTCTTC. Amino acids: CASSGEGGDYNEQFF.

The chain employs TRBV9 and TRBJ1-1, with 9 bases fitting TRBD1. V was pared by 4 bases and J by 7 bases, with 8 bases of the junction left unmatched. This CDR3 is built from 14 residues. Germline CDR1 reads SGDLS; CDR2 reads YYNGEE. This CDR3 reads CASSTTGGPIEAFF. The CDR3 coding sequence is TGTGCCAGCAGCACAACAGGGGGCCCGATTGAAGCTTTCTTT. Combining the CDR3 with reference TRBV9 and TRBJ1-1 gives the whole variable domain DSGVTQTPKHLITATGQRVTLRCSPRSGDLSVYWYQQSLDQGLQFLIQYYNGEERAKGNILERFSAQQFPDLHSELNLSSLELGDSALYFCASSTTGGPIEAFFGQGTRLTVV.

V gene TRBV28 combines with J gene TRBJ2-3, with D perhaps matching TRBD1 (6 bases). CDR3 size: 16 residues. The germline CDR1 and CDR2 sequences are MDHEN and SYDVKM. V gave up 6 bases and J gave up 2 bases, with 18 bases separating them. The CDR3 loop is CASRDLTGTFTDTQYF. CDR3 nucleotides: TGTGCCAGCAGGGATCTTACAGGGACCTTCACAGATACGCAGTATTTT.

The chain recombines TRBV29-1 with TRBJ2-1; D is possibly TRBD1 (7 bases). V gave up 0 bases and J gave up 0 bases, with 15 bases separating them. The CDR3 contains 17 residues. Looked up from germline, CDR1 is SQVTM and CDR2 is ANQGSEA. This chain's CDR3 is CSVEDLSGGSSYNEQFF. CDR3 coding DNA: TGCAGCGTTGAAGATCTTTCAGGGGGGAGCTCCTACAATGAGCAGTTCTTC.

The CDR3 nucleotides are TGTGCCAGCAGCTTGTCCAGTTTTAACACTGAAGCTTTCTTT. Protein product: CASSLSSFNTEAFF. The chain uses TRBV7-2 and TRBJ1-1; D gene ambiguous. Trimming removed 3 bases from V and 2 bases from J, with 10 bases in between. Germline V CDR1 and CDR2: SGHTA, FQGNSA. The CDR3 covers 14 residues.

This CDR3 is CASSQDGQGQGETQYF. Written as DNA, the CDR3 is TGCGCCAGCAGCCAGGACGGACAGGGGCAAGGGGAGACCCAGTACTTC. The rearrangement uses TRBV4-1 and TRBJ2-5, with TRBD1 matching 9 bases. CDR3 length: 16 amino acids. After removal of 3 bases from V and 5 bases from J, the junction contained 10 bases not matched to a gene. Germline assignment: CDR1 MGHRA and CDR2 YSYEKL.

The rearrangement joins TRBV19 to TRBJ1-1; 7 nucleotides match TRBD1. The CDR3 totals 15 residues. Trimming took 5 bases from V and 2 from J; bases not matched to a gene: 8. Germline V gene lookup returns CDR1 LNHDA and CDR2 SQIVND (reference sequence). CDR3: CASSDIQGTNTEAFF. The CDR3, as DNA: TGTGCCAGTAGTGACATACAGGGGACCAACACTGAAGCTTTCTTT. Based on the CDR3 plus reference TRBV19 and TRBJ1-1, the full variable domain is DGGITQSPKYLFRKEGQNVTLSCEQNLNHDAMYWYRQDPGQGLRLIYYSQIVNDFQKGDIAEGYSVSREKKESFPLTVTSAQKNPTAFYLCASSDIQGTNTEAFFGQGTRLTVV.

V is TRBV18 and J is TRBJ1-1; the D is unclear. The V gene's germline CDR1 is KGHSH and CDR2 LQKENI. This CDR3 is 15 amino acids long. V gave up 4 bases and J gave up 7 bases, with 19 bases separating them. The CDR3: CASSLNRGGSHEAFF. The CDR3 DNA reads as TGTGCCAGCTCACTAAACCGGGGAGGCAGCCATGAAGCTTTCTTT. The full variable domain, in which reference TRBV18 and TRBJ1-1 provide the parts outside the CDR3, is NAGVMQNPRHLVRRRGQEARLRCSPMKGHSHVYWYRQLPEEGLKFMVYLQKENIIDESGMPKERFSAEFPKEGPSILRIQQVVRGDSAAYFCASSLNRGGSHEAFFGQGTRLTVV.

This clone was recorded a few times. The rearrangement links TRBV6-5 to TRBJ1-1; D perhaps matches TRBD1 (6 bases). Germline lookup yields CDR1 MNHEY and CDR2 SVGAGI. The length of the CDR3 is 11 residues. V lost 8 bases, J lost 7 bases, and 11 bases lay in between. CDR3 sequence: CASLTGLEAFF. CDR3 DNA: TGTGCCAGCTTGACAGGTCTTGAAGCTTTCTTT.

This rearrangement joins TRBV28 to TRBJ1-4, with 8 bases fitting TRBD1. The CDR3 is made up of 16 amino acids. Per the germline V gene, CDR1 is MDHEN and CDR2 is SYDVKM. V shed 3 bases and J 4 bases; nucleotides not matched to a gene: 7. CDR3 loop: CASSFDRGRHNEKLFF. The DNA of the CDR3 is TGTGCCAGCAGTTTCGACAGGGGACGTCATAATGAAAAACTGTTTTTT.

This clone was seen more than once but under ten times. The chain couples TRBV19 to TRBJ1-1; TRBD1 agrees at 7 bases. Unmatched junction bases numbered 4, after V lost 6 bases and J lost 0 bases. This CDR3 is 14 amino acids long. CDR1 and CDR2 (germline): LNHDA, SQIVND (reference sequence). The DNA of the CDR3 is TGTGCCAGTAGAAGGACAGGAATGAACACTGAAGCTTTCTTT. Amino acid sequence: CASRRTGMNTEAFF.

This clone was picked up one time. This chain connects TRBV5-1 to TRBJ2-7; D might be TRBD1 (6 bases). Trimming took off 2 bases at V and 6 bases at J, with 12 bases between the two ends. Looked up from germline, CDR1 is SGHRS and CDR2 is YFSETQ. The CDR3 extends over 13 amino acids. Here the CDR3 reads CASSLGVTGEQYF. The CDR3 nucleotides read TGCGCCAGCAGCTTAGGGGTGACAGGCGAGCAGTACTTC.

The chain uses TRBV30 and TRBJ1-1, with TRBD1 as a possible D gene (6 bases). This CDR3 has 13 amino acids. CDR1 GTSNPN and CDR2 SVGIG come from the germline V gene (reference sequence). The ends were cut back, 2 bases at V and 5 bases at J, with 12 bases in the middle. DNA for the CDR3: TGTGCCTGGAGTCAGAAGGGGGGGACTGAAGCTTTCTTT. Translated: CAWSQKGGTEAFF.

The chain combines TRBV14 with TRBJ2-7; D gene uncertain. CDR1 is SGHDN and CDR2 is FVKESK in the germline V gene. The CDR3 is 14 residues long. The V end lost 1 base, the J end lost 0 bases, and 7 bases lay between the germline ends. For the CDR3, the DNA is TGTGCCAGCAGCCAAGTTGAGAGCTCCTACGAGCAGTACTTC. Amino acid sequence: CASSQVESSYEQYF.